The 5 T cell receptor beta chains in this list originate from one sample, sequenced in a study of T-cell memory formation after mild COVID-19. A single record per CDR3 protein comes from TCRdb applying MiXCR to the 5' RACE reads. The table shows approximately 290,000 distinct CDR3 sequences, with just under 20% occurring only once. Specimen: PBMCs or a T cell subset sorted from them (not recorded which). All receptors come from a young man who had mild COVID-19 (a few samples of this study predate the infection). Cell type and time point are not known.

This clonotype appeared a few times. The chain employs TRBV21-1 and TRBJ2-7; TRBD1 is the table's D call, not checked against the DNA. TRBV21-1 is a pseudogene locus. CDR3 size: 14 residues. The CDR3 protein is CASSKQGWFREQYV. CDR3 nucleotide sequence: TGTGCCAGCAGCAAACAGGGGTGGTTTAGGGAGCAGTACGTC.

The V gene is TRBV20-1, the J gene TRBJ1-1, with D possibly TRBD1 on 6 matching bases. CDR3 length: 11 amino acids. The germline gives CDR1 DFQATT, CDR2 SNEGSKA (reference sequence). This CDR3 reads CRPQGNTEAFF. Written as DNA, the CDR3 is TGCAGGCCACAGGGGAACACTGAAGCTTTCTTT.

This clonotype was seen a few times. As DNA, the CDR3 is TGTGCCAGCCGAAGACAGACCACAGATACGCAGTATTTT. The encoded protein is CASRRQTTDTQYF. The chain couples TRBV7-9 to TRBJ2-3; a possible D gene is TRBD1 (5 bases). This CDR3 contains 13 residues. Deletions cut 8 bases from V and 2 bases from J, with 11 bases between. Germline CDR1 is SEHNR and CDR2 is FQNEAQ (reference sequence).

The CDR3 reads CASSTPYTEAFF. The CDR3 DNA is TGTGCCAGCAGCACCCCATACACTGAAGCTTTCTTT. The chain couples TRBV7-6 to TRBJ1-1; D is uncertain. Germline V lookup: CDR1 SGHVS, CDR2 FNYEAQ. This CDR3 has 12 amino acids. Trimming cost V 5 bases and J 3 bases, with 7 bases left between them. Variable domain in full (rest from reference TRBV7-6 and TRBJ1-1): GAGVSQSPRYKVTKRGQDVALRCDPISGHVSLYWYRQALGQGPEFLTYFNYEAQQDKSGLPNDRFSAERPEGSISTLTIQRTEQRDSAMYRCASSTPYTEAFFGQGTRLTVV.

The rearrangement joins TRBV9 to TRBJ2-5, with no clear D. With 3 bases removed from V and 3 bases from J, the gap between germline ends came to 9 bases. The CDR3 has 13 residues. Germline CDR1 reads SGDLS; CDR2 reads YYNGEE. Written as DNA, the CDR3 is TGTGCCAGCAGCGGTGGGGTAGAAGAGACCCAGTACTTC. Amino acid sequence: CASSGGVEETQYF.